Listed below are T cell receptor beta chains from one sample, sequenced in a study of cytomegalovirus exposure and HLA in healthy donors. TCRdb keeps only in-frame clones here, not all; method: immunoSEQ multiplex PCR. The table shows 80,000 to 95,000 clones, with roughly 60% occurring only once. The sample consisted of PBMCs. Receptor source: a human donor in good health. Each CDR3 is given with its conserved first and last residue. Fields, in order: CDR3 DNA, CDR3 protein, D gene, V gene, CDR3 length, J gene, clone size. D genes are given only for firm matches. Rows give clone size only sometimes, using once, few, many, or a class for an expanded clone.

CDR3nt: TGTGCCAGCAGCTTTCCTAGGACAGGATACTACGAGCAGTACTTC
CDR3aa: CASSFPRTGYYEQYF
d_gene: TRBD1
v_gene: TRBV7-8
len: 15
j_gene: TRBJ2-7
abundance: NA

CDR3nt: TGCGCCAGCACGGAGGGACAGGGTATTGGAAACACCATATATTTT
CDR3aa: CASTEGQGIGNTIYF
d_gene: TRBD1
v_gene: TRBV5-1
len: 15
j_gene: TRBJ1-3
abundance: NA

CDR3nt: TGCGCCAGCAGCCGCGGGTTCACCGAGGAGACCCAGTACTTC
CDR3aa: CASSRGFTEETQYF
d_gene: NA
v_gene: TRBV5-1
len: 14
j_gene: TRBJ2-5
abundance: once

CDR3nt: TGTGCCATCAGTGTAGGGGTTAGCAATCAGCCCCAGCATTTT
CDR3aa: CAISVGVSNQPQHF
d_gene: NA
v_gene: TRBV10-3
len: 14
j_gene: TRBJ1-5
abundance: few

CDR3nt: TGTGCCAGCAGCGATCGGACTAGCGGGGGGATAAGCCGGGAGCTGTTTTTT
CDR3aa: CASSDRTSGGISRELFF
d_gene: TRBD2
v_gene: TRBV11-2
len: 17
j_gene: TRBJ2-2
abundance: few

CDR3nt: TGTGCCAGCAGCCCCCGCGGAGCCTACGAGCAGTACTTC
CDR3aa: CASSPRGAYEQYF
d_gene: NA
v_gene: TRBV27
len: 13
j_gene: TRBJ2-7
abundance: NA

CDR3nt: TGCGCCAGCAGCTTGGGGGACGGGACAGGGGCCTACGAGCAGTACTTC
CDR3aa: CASSLGDGTGAYEQYF
d_gene: TRBD1
v_gene: TRBV5-1
len: 16
j_gene: TRBJ2-7
abundance: NA

CDR3nt: TGTGCCATCAACCCGGACAGGGACTACAATGAGCAGTTCTTC
CDR3aa: CAINPDRDYNEQFF
d_gene: TRBD1
v_gene: TRBV10-3
len: 14
j_gene: TRBJ2-1
abundance: NA

CDR3nt: TGCAGCGTTGAACTAGCGGGGGGAAAGACCCAGTACTTC
CDR3aa: CSVELAGGKTQYF
d_gene: TRBD2
v_gene: TRBV29-1
len: 13
j_gene: TRBJ2-5
abundance: once

CDR3nt: TGTGCCAGCAGCTCATCGGGCGGGGGGGGTTTCAATGAGCAGTTCTTC
CDR3aa: CASSSSGGGGFNEQFF
d_gene: TRBD2
v_gene: TRBV5-6
len: 16
j_gene: TRBJ2-1
abundance: NA

CDR3nt: TGTGCCAGCAGCCAAAGAGGGGACAGGGCGGGGGAGACCCAGTACTTC
CDR3aa: CASSQRGDRAGETQYF
d_gene: TRBD1
v_gene: TRBV9
len: 16
j_gene: TRBJ2-5
abundance: few

CDR3nt: TGCGCCAGCAGCTTGGCCCCCCTTGGGCAGGGGGCGACTGAAGCTTTCTTT
CDR3aa: CASSLAPLGQGATEAFF
d_gene: TRBD1
v_gene: TRBV5-1
len: 17
j_gene: TRBJ1-1
abundance: NA

CDR3nt: TGTGCCAGCACCCCGACGCGGGGTCGGGGGACCCAGTACTTC
CDR3aa: CASTPTRGRGTQYF
d_gene: NA
v_gene: TRBV7-2
len: 14
j_gene: TRBJ2-5
abundance: few

CDR3nt: TGTGCCAGCAGCTTGCCTAGCGGGGGGGGCACCGGGGAGCTGTTTTTT
CDR3aa: CASSLPSGGGTGELFF
d_gene: TRBD2
v_gene: TRBV5-4
len: 16
j_gene: TRBJ2-2
abundance: NA

CDR3nt: TGCAGCGTTGAACAGGGCAACTATGGCTACACCTTC
CDR3aa: CSVEQGNYGYTF
d_gene: NA
v_gene: TRBV29-1
len: 12
j_gene: TRBJ1-2
abundance: NA

CDR3nt: TGCAGCGTTGAGCGGACAGTTCAAGAGACCCAGTACTTC
CDR3aa: CSVERTVQETQYF
d_gene: NA
v_gene: TRBV29-1
len: 13
j_gene: TRBJ2-5
abundance: NA

CDR3nt: TGTGCCAGCAGCTACCTACTAGCGGGGAACGAGCAGTACTTC
CDR3aa: CASSYLLAGNEQYF
d_gene: TRBD2
v_gene: TRBV13
len: 14
j_gene: TRBJ2-7
abundance: NA

CDR3nt: TGTGCCAGCAGCTGGGGAGACCGCATTAATGAAAAACTGTTTTTT
CDR3aa: CASSWGDRINEKLFF
d_gene: NA
v_gene: TRBV11-3
len: 15
j_gene: TRBJ1-4
abundance: NA

CDR3nt: TGTGCCAGCAGCTTAGTCCAGGGGGCGGACGAGCAGTACTTC
CDR3aa: CASSLVQGADEQYF
d_gene: TRBD1
v_gene: TRBV7-2
len: 14
j_gene: TRBJ2-7
abundance: NA

CDR3nt: TGTGCCAGCAGTTTGACAGGGGCGAGCACTGAAGCTTTCTTT
CDR3aa: CASSLTGASTEAFF
d_gene: TRBD1
v_gene: TRBV6-1
len: 14
j_gene: TRBJ1-1
abundance: NA

CDR3nt: TGTGCCTGGAGTGTACTGGGAGCTGGGGCCAACGTCCTGACTTTC
CDR3aa: CAWSVLGAGANVLTF
d_gene: NA
v_gene: TRBV30
len: 15
j_gene: TRBJ2-6
abundance: few

CDR3nt: TGCGCCAGCAGCCAGTTTACAGTGGCCAGGTATGGCTACACCTTC
CDR3aa: CASSQFTVARYGYTF
d_gene: NA
v_gene: TRBV4-3
len: 15
j_gene: TRBJ1-2
abundance: NA

CDR3nt: TGTGCCAGCAGCTTGGGCGGCAGGGGGCCTGGAAACACCATATATTTT
CDR3aa: CASSLGGRGPGNTIYF
d_gene: TRBD1
v_gene: TRBV5-5
len: 16
j_gene: TRBJ1-3
abundance: few

CDR3nt: TGTGCCAGCAGTTACTCGAAGGGACTAAACACTGAAGCTTTCTTT
CDR3aa: CASSYSKGLNTEAFF
d_gene: NA
v_gene: TRBV6-6
len: 15
j_gene: TRBJ1-1
abundance: few

CDR3nt: TGTGCCAGCACTCCACGAGGTTTCCGTAATTCACCCCTCCACTTT
CDR3aa: CASTPRGFRNSPLHF
d_gene: NA
v_gene: TRBV6-5
len: 15
j_gene: TRBJ1-6
abundance: NA

CDR3nt: TGTGCCAGCTCACCAGGTGGCAGGCTTTCCAACGAGCAGTACTTC
CDR3aa: CASSPGGRLSNEQYF
d_gene: NA
v_gene: TRBV18
len: 15
j_gene: TRBJ2-7
abundance: NA

CDR3nt: TGTGCCAGCAGCTTGGGGACAGGGGGCTTATACACTACTGAGCAGTACTTC
CDR3aa: CASSLGTGGLYTTEQYF
d_gene: TRBD1
v_gene: TRBV5-6
len: 17
j_gene: TRBJ2-7
abundance: NA

CDR3nt: TGCGCCAGCAGCCAAGGGGGACAGGGCCATCAGCCCCAGCATTTT
CDR3aa: CASSQGGQGHQPQHF
d_gene: TRBD1
v_gene: TRBV4-3
len: 15
j_gene: TRBJ1-5
abundance: NA

CDR3nt: TGTGCCAGCAGTTACGCCGGGGGGGATGGTACGCAGTATTTT
CDR3aa: CASSYAGGDGTQYF
d_gene: TRBD2
v_gene: TRBV6-5
len: 14
j_gene: TRBJ2-3
abundance: NA

CDR3nt: TGCGCCAGCAGCCTGGGACAGGGTACCCACGAGCAGTACTTC
CDR3aa: CASSLGQGTHEQYF
d_gene: TRBD1
v_gene: TRBV4-3
len: 14
j_gene: TRBJ2-7
abundance: once

CDR3nt: TGCGCCAGCAGAGGTCGGACAGGGGCTAACTATGGCTACACCTTC
CDR3aa: CASRGRTGANYGYTF
d_gene: TRBD1
v_gene: TRBV4-3
len: 15
j_gene: TRBJ1-2
abundance: NA

CDR3nt: TGCGCCAGCACGGAGCGGGGGGCCACAGATACGCAGTATTTT
CDR3aa: CASTERGATDTQYF
d_gene: TRBD2
v_gene: TRBV5-1
len: 14
j_gene: TRBJ2-3
abundance: NA

CDR3nt: TGCGCCAGCAGCCGGGACAGGCATTCCTACGAGCAGTACTTC
CDR3aa: CASSRDRHSYEQYF
d_gene: TRBD1
v_gene: TRBV4-3
len: 14
j_gene: TRBJ2-7
abundance: medium-sized

CDR3nt: TGTGCCAGCAGTTTCTCAGGGGCCGGTGGAAACACCATATATTTT
CDR3aa: CASSFSGAGGNTIYF
d_gene: NA
v_gene: TRBV27
len: 15
j_gene: TRBJ1-3
abundance: NA

CDR3nt: TGCGCCAGCAGCGGTAGCGGGGCCCCTAGCACAGATACGCAGTATTTT
CDR3aa: CASSGSGAPSTDTQYF
d_gene: TRBD2
v_gene: TRBV5-1
len: 16
j_gene: TRBJ2-3
abundance: NA

CDR3nt: TGTGCCAGCAGCCCACAGGGGGCGGGTGAAAAACTGTTTTTT
CDR3aa: CASSPQGAGEKLFF
d_gene: TRBD1
v_gene: TRBV6-5
len: 14
j_gene: TRBJ1-4
abundance: NA

CDR3nt: TGTGCCAGCAGCTTCTCTATTCAGGGACTGAACAATCAGCCCCAGCATTTT
CDR3aa: CASSFSIQGLNNQPQHF
d_gene: NA
v_gene: TRBV7-9
len: 17
j_gene: TRBJ1-5
abundance: NA

CDR3nt: TGTGCCAGCACCGGCGGGGCCCTCTCGGTGCAGTACTTC
CDR3aa: CASTGGALSVQYF
d_gene: NA
v_gene: TRBV28
len: 13
j_gene: TRBJ2-7
abundance: NA

CDR3nt: TGCGCCAGCAGCCCATACCGGGGGGAATTCAAGCAGTACTTC
CDR3aa: CASSPYRGEFKQYF
d_gene: TRBD2
v_gene: TRBV4-1
len: 14
j_gene: TRBJ2-7
abundance: NA

CDR3nt: TGCAGTGCTACCAACACCTATGGCTACACCTTC
CDR3aa: CSATNTYGYTF
d_gene: NA
v_gene: TRBV20-1
len: 11
j_gene: TRBJ1-2
abundance: few

CDR3nt: TGTGCCAGCAGCCCCCAGGGGATCCAAGAGACCCAGTACTTC
CDR3aa: CASSPQGIQETQYF
d_gene: NA
v_gene: TRBV9
len: 14
j_gene: TRBJ2-5
abundance: NA

CDR3nt: TGTGCCAGCAGCCTACAATGGGCAGGTCAAGAGACCCAGTACTTC
CDR3aa: CASSLQWAGQETQYF
d_gene: NA
v_gene: TRBV7-2
len: 15
j_gene: TRBJ2-5
abundance: NA

CDR3nt: TGTGCCAGCAGCCCACCCCCCCTACTACTAAGGAGAGAAAACACTGAAGCTTTCTTT
CDR3aa: CASSPPPLLLRRENTEAFF
d_gene: NA
v_gene: TRBV7-8
len: 19
j_gene: TRBJ1-1
abundance: NA

CDR3nt: TGTGCCAGCAGCTTGGGGACACAGGAGAATCAGCCCCAGCATTTT
CDR3aa: CASSLGTQENQPQHF
d_gene: NA
v_gene: TRBV5-4
len: 15
j_gene: TRBJ1-5
abundance: few

CDR3nt: TGTGCCAGCAGGCCGGGGGGAATTGTCACTGAAGCTTTCTTT
CDR3aa: CASRPGGIVTEAFF
d_gene: NA
v_gene: TRBV6-5
len: 14
j_gene: TRBJ1-1
abundance: few

CDR3nt: TGTGCCAGCTCACCACCGACGAGGATGGTGAACACTGAAGCTTTCTTT
CDR3aa: CASSPPTRMVNTEAFF
d_gene: NA
v_gene: TRBV18
len: 16
j_gene: TRBJ1-1
abundance: NA

CDR3nt: TGCGCCAGCAGCACCTCCGGGACAGGAGGCTATGGCTACACCTTC
CDR3aa: CASSTSGTGGYGYTF
d_gene: TRBD1
v_gene: TRBV5-1
len: 15
j_gene: TRBJ1-2
abundance: NA

CDR3nt: TGTGCCAGCTCACCACAACAGGGTGCAACTAATGAAAAACTGTTTTTT
CDR3aa: CASSPQQGATNEKLFF
d_gene: NA
v_gene: TRBV18
len: 16
j_gene: TRBJ1-4
abundance: NA

CDR3nt: TGTGCCAGCAGCTTGGGATTTGGTGGGACAGGGGGAAGAGGCACTGAAGCTTTCTTT
CDR3aa: CASSLGFGGTGGRGTEAFF
d_gene: TRBD1
v_gene: TRBV5-6
len: 19
j_gene: TRBJ1-1
abundance: NA

CDR3nt: TGTGCCAGCACCATGGACGGGAAATCCTACGAGCAGTACTTT
CDR3aa: CASTMDGKSYEQYF
d_gene: NA
v_gene: TRBV6-5
len: 14
j_gene: TRBJ2-7
abundance: NA

CDR3nt: TGCGCCAGCAGGCCGGGACTAGCTGGTAACAATGAGCAGTTCTTC
CDR3aa: CASRPGLAGNNEQFF
d_gene: TRBD2
v_gene: TRBV4-1
len: 15
j_gene: TRBJ2-1
abundance: NA

CDR3nt: TGTGCCAGCTCACCAAGGCCGACAGGGGACTTTATTACCTACGAGCAGTACTTC
CDR3aa: CASSPRPTGDFITYEQYF
d_gene: TRBD1
v_gene: TRBV18
len: 18
j_gene: TRBJ2-7
abundance: NA

CDR3nt: TGTGCCAGCAGTGATCTCAAGCCCTACGAGCAGTACTTC
CDR3aa: CASSDLKPYEQYF
d_gene: NA
v_gene: TRBV2
len: 13
j_gene: TRBJ2-7
abundance: NA